These T cell receptor beta chains were read from a single sample in a study of Graves' ophthalmopathy and Graves' hyperthyroidism. TCRdb passed the multiplex PCR reads through MiXCR, listing each CDR3 protein once. There are some 350,000 distinct CDR3 sequences in the sample; approximately 18% occur only once, and 2.4% lies in the top ten. The specimen sequenced was peripheral blood. All receptors come from an adult woman with stable Graves' hyperthyroidism. Each CDR3 is given with its conserved first and last residue. D genes are given only for firm matches. Size is stated for part of the rows, as once, few or many counts, or as a class when the clone is expanded.

CDR3 protein: CASRLTAGADGYSF
CDR3 DNA: TGTGCCAGCAGGTTGACGGCGGGGGCGGATGGCTACAGCTTC
D gene: .
J gene: TRBJ1-2
V gene: TRBV6-1
clone size: .

CDR3 protein: CASKREYSNQPQHF
CDR3 DNA: TGTGCCAGTAAAAGGGAGTATAGCAATCAGCCCCAGCATTTT
D gene: .
J gene: TRBJ1-5
V gene: TRBV6-2/TRBV6-3
clone size: .

CDR3 protein: CASSSETGSDEQYF
CDR3 DNA: TGTGCCAGCAGTTCCGAGACAGGGAGCGACGAGCAGTACTTC
D gene: TRBD1
J gene: TRBJ2-7
V gene: TRBV27
clone size: .

CDR3 protein: CASTGAGDSYEQYF
CDR3 DNA: TGTGCCAGCACAGGGGCGGGAGATTCCTACGAGCAGTACTTC
D gene: .
J gene: TRBJ2-7
V gene: TRBV25-1
clone size: many

CDR3 protein: CASSFRGRNTEAFF
CDR3 DNA: TGTGCCAGCAGCTTCAGGGGGAGGAACACTGAAGCTTTCTTT
D gene: TRBD1
J gene: TRBJ1-1
V gene: TRBV7-2
clone size: many

CDR3 protein: CASSYVRAGVQPQHF
CDR3 DNA: TGTGCCAGCAGTTACGTGCGGGCAGGGGTTCAGCCCCAGCATTTT
D gene: .
J gene: TRBJ1-5
V gene: TRBV6-2/TRBV6-3
clone size: .

CDR3 protein: CAISEGTDISAFF
CDR3 DNA: TGTGCCATCAGTGAGGGGACAGATATCTCAGCTTTCTTT
D gene: TRBD1
J gene: TRBJ1-1
V gene: TRBV10-3
clone size: many

CDR3 protein: CASSRDVAGGNTIYF
CDR3 DNA: TGTGCCAGCAGCCGGGACGTGGCCGGAGGAAACACCATATATTTT
D gene: .
J gene: TRBJ1-3
V gene: TRBV7-2
clone size: many

CDR3 protein: CASSVGPYEQYF
CDR3 DNA: TGTGCCAGCTCAGTGGGACCCTACGAGCAGTACTTC
D gene: .
J gene: TRBJ2-7
V gene: TRBV3-1
clone size: .

CDR3 protein: CASGGPWRETQYF
CDR3 DNA: TGTGCCAGCGGTGGCCCTTGGCGAGAGACCCAGTACTTC
D gene: .
J gene: TRBJ2-5
V gene: TRBV6-1
clone size: many

CDR3 protein: CAWSFRGGYEQYF
CDR3 DNA: TGTGCCTGGAGTTTCCGTGGGGGCTACGAGCAGTACTTC
D gene: .
J gene: TRBJ2-7
V gene: TRBV30
clone size: many

CDR3 protein: CASSRGADEQYF
CDR3 DNA: TGTGCCAGCAGTCGAGGAGCTGACGAGCAGTACTTC
D gene: .
J gene: TRBJ2-7
V gene: TRBV12-3/TRBV12-4
clone size: once

CDR3 protein: CAISPGQEKETQYF
CDR3 DNA: TGTGCCATTTCGCCGGGTCAGGAAAAAGAGACCCAGTACTTC
D gene: .
J gene: TRBJ2-5
V gene: TRBV10-3
clone size: many

CDR3 protein: CASSDSNNGGRVAFF
CDR3 DNA: TGTGCCAGCAGTGACTCGAATAACGGGGGGCGCGTGGCTTTCTTT
D gene: .
J gene: TRBJ1-1
V gene: TRBV6-4
clone size: many

CDR3 protein: CASSVLAGLQETQYF
CDR3 DNA: TGTGCCAGCAGCGTACTAGCGGGGTTACAAGAGACCCAGTACTTC
D gene: TRBD2
J gene: TRBJ2-5
V gene: TRBV9
clone size: many

CDR3 protein: CASSRRQGRGTGELFF
CDR3 DNA: TGTGCCAGCAGTCGAAGACAGGGTAGGGGCACCGGGGAGCTGTTTTTT
D gene: TRBD1
J gene: TRBJ2-2
V gene: TRBV28
clone size: many

CDR3 protein: CSVVPDMLGTETQYF
CDR3 DNA: TGCAGCGTCGTCCCGGACATGTTGGGGACGGAGACCCAGTACTTC
D gene: .
J gene: TRBJ2-5
V gene: TRBV29-1
clone size: many

CDR3 protein: CATGSGPGLEQYF
CDR3 DNA: TGTGCCACCGGCTCAGGGCCAGGTTTGGAGCAGTACTTC
D gene: .
J gene: TRBJ2-7
V gene: TRBV24-1
clone size: once

CDR3 protein: CASSRGGRTEAFF
CDR3 DNA: TGTGCCAGCAGCAGGGGGGGGAGGACTGAAGCTTTCTTT
D gene: TRBD1
J gene: TRBJ1-1
V gene: TRBV6-2/TRBV6-3
clone size: .

CDR3 protein: CSARVRGGHDNSPLHF
CDR3 DNA: TGCAGTGCTAGAGTCAGGGGCGGTCACGATAATTCACCCCTCCACTTT
D gene: .
J gene: TRBJ1-6
V gene: TRBV20-1
clone size: many

CDR3 protein: CASSWGPRAEQYF
CDR3 DNA: TGTGCCAGCAGCTGGGGACCCAGGGCCGAGCAGTACTTC
D gene: .
J gene: TRBJ2-7
V gene: TRBV7-3
clone size: many

CDR3 protein: CSAIDRARFGGLFF
CDR3 DNA: TGCAGTGCTATCGACAGGGCCCGGTTTGGGGGGCTGTTTTTT
D gene: TRBD1
J gene: TRBJ2-2
V gene: TRBV20-1
clone size: many

CDR3 protein: CASSPREPSYEQYF
CDR3 DNA: TGTGCCAGCAGTCCGAGAGAGCCCTCCTACGAGCAGTACTTC
D gene: .
J gene: TRBJ2-7
V gene: TRBV12-3/TRBV12-4
clone size: many